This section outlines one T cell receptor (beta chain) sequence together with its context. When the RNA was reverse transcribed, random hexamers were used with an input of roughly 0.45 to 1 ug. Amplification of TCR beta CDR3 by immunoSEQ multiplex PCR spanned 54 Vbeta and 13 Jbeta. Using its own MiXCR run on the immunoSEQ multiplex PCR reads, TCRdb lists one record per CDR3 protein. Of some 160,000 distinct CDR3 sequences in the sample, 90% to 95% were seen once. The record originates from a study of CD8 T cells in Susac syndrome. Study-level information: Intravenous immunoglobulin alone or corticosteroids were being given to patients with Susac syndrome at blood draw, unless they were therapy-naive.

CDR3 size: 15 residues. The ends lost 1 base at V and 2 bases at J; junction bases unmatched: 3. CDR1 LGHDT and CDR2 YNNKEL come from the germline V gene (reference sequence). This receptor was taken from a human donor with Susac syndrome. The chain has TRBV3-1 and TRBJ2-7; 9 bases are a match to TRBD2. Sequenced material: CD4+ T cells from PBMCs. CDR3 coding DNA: TGTGCCAGCAGCCAAGTAGCGGGGGTGGCCTACGAGCAGTACTTC. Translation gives CASSQVAGVAYEQYF.